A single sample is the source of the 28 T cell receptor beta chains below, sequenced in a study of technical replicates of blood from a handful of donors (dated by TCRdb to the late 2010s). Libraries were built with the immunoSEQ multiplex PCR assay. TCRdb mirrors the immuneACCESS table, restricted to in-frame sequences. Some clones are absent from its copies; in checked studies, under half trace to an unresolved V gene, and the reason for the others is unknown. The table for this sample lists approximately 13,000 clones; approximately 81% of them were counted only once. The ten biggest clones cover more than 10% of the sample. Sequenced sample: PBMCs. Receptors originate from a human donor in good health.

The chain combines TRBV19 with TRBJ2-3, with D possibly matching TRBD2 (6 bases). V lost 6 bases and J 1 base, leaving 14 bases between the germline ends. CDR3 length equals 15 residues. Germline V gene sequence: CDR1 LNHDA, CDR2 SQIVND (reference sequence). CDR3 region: CASSPGAGRTDTQYF. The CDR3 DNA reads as TGTGCCAGTAGCCCGGGAGCAGGCCGCACAGATACGCAGTATTTT.

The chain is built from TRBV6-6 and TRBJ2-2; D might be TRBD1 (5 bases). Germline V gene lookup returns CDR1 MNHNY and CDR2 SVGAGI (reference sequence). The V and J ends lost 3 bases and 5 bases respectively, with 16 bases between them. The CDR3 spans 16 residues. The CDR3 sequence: CASSYWVLGQTGELFF. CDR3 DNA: TGTGCCAGCAGTTATTGGGTACTGGGGCAGACCGGGGAGCTGTTTTTT.

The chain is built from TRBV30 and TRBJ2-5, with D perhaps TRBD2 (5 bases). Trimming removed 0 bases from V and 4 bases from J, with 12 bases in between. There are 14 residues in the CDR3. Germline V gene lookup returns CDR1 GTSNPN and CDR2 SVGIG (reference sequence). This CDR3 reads CAWSVRGSRETQYF. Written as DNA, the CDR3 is TGTGCCTGGAGTGTACGGGGTAGCCGAGAGACCCAGTACTTC.

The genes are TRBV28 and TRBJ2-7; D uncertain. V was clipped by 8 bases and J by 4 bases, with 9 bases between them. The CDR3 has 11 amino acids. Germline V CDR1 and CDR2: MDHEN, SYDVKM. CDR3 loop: CASLSPYEQYF. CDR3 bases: TGTGCCAGCCTAAGCCCTTACGAGCAGTACTTC.

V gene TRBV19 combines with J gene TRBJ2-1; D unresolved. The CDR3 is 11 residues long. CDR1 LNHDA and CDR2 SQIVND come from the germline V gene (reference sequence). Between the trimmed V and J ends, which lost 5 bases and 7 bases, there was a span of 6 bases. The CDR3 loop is CASSRWNEQFF. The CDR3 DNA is TGTGCCAGTAGTCGGTGGAATGAGCAGTTCTTC.

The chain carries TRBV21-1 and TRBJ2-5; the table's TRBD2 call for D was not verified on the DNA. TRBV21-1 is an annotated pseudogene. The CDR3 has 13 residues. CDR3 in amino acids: CASSKVGGLYEYF. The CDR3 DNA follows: TGTGCCAGCAGCAAAGTGGGGGGGCTCTATGAGTACTTC.

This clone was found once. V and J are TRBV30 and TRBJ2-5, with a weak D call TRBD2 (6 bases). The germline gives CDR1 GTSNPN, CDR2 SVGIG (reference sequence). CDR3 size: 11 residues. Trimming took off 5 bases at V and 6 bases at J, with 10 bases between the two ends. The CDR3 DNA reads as TGTGCCTGGTTGGAGGGCCAGACCCAGTACTTC. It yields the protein CAWLEGQTQYF.

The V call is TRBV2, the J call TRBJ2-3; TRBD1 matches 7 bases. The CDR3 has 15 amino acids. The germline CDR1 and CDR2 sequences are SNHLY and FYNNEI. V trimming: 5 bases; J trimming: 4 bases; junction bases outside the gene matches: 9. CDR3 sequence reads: CASSPTGVRADTQYF. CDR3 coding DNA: TGTGCCAGCAGTCCCACAGGGGTACGGGCAGATACGCAGTATTTT.

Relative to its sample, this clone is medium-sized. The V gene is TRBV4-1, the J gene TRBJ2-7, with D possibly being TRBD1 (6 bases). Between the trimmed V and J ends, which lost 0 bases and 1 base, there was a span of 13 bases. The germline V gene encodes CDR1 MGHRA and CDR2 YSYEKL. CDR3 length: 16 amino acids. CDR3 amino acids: CASSQDEGVGSYEQYF. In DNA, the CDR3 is TGCGCCAGCAGCCAAGATGAGGGGGTTGGATCCTACGAGCAGTACTTC.

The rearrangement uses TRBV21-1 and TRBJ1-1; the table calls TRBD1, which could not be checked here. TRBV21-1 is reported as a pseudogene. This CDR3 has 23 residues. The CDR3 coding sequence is TGTGCCAGCAGCAAAGCTCCACTCCGCTGGGGACAGGGTCGGAGTCCGCAACCCGTTGAAGCTTTCTTT. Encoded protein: CASSKAPLRWGQGRSPQPVEAFF.

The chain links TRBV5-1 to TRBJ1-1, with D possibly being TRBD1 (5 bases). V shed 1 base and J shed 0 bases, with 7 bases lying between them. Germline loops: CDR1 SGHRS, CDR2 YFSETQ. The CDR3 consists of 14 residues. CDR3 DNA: TGCGCCAGCAGCTTGTGGGGGGTGAACACTGAAGCTTTCTTT. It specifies CASSLWGVNTEAFF.

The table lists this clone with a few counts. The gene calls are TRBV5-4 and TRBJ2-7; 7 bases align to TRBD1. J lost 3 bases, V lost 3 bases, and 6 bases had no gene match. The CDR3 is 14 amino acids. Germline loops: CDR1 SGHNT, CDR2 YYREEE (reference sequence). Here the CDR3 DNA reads TGTGCCAGCAGCTACTTAGGGGACAGCTACGAGCAGTACTTC. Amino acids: CASSYLGDSYEQYF.

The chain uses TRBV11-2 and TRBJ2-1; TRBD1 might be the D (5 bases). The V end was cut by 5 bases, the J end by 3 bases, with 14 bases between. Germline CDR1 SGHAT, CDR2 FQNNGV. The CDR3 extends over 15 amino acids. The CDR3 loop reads CASSPPKGNYNEQFF. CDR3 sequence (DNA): TGTGCCAGCAGCCCTCCGAAGGGGAACTACAATGAGCAGTTCTTC.

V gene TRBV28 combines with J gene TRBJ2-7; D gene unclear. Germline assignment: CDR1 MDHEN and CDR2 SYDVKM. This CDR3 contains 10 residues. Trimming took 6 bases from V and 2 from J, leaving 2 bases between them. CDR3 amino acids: CASSTYEQYF. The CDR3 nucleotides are TGTGCCAGCAGCACCTACGAGCAGTACTTC.

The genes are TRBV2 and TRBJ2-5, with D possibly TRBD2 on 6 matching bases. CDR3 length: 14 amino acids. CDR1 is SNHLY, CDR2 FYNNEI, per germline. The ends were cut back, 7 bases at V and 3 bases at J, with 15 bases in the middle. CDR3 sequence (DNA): TGTGCCAGCAACCCTTGGGGGGAGGAAGAGACCCAGTACTTC. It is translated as CASNPWGEEETQYF.

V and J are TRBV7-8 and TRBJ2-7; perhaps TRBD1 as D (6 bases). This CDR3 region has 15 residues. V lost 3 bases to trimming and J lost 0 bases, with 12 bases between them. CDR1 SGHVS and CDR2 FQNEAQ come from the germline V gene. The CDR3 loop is CASSLGQRTSYEQYF. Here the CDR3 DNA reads TGTGCCAGCAGCTTGGGACAACGAACCTCCTACGAGCAGTACTTC.

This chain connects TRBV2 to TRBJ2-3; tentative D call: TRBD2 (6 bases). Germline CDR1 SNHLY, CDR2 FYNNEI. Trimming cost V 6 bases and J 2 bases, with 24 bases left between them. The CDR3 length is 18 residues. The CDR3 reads CASRELSWGRLITDTQYF. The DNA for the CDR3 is TGTGCCAGCAGAGAACTTTCCTGGGGGAGGTTAATCACAGATACGCAGTATTTT.

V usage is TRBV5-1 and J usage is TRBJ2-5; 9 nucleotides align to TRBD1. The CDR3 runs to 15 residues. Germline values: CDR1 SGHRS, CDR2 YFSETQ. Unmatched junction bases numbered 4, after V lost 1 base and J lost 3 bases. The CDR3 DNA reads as TGCGCCAGCAGCTTGATCGGGGACAGGGAAGAGACCCAGTACTTC. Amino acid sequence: CASSLIGDREETQYF.

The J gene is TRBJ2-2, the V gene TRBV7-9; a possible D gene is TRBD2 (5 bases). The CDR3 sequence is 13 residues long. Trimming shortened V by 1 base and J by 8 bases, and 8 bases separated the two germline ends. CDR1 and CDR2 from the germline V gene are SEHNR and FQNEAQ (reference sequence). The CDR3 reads CASSLVRVGELFF. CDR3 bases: TGTGCCAGCAGCTTAGTGCGGGTTGGGGAGCTGTTTTTT.

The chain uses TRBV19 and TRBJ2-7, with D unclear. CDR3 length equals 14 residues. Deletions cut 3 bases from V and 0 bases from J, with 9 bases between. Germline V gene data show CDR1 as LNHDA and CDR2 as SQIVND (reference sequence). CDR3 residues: CASSISISSYEQYF. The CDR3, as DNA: TGTGCCAGTAGTATTTCTATTAGCTCCTACGAGCAGTACTTC. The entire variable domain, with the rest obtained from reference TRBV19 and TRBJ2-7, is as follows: DGGITQSPKYLFRKEGQNVTLSCEQNLNHDAMYWYRQDPGQGLRLIYYSQIVNDFQKGDIAEGYSVSREKKESFPLTVTSAQKNPTAFYLCASSISISSYEQYFGPGTRLTVT.

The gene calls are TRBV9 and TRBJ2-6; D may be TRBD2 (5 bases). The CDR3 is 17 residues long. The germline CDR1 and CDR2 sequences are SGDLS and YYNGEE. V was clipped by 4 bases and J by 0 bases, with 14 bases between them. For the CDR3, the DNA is TGTGCCAGCAGCTTTAACCCCGAGGGCTCTGGGGCCAACGTCCTGACTTTC. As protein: CASSFNPEGSGANVLTF.

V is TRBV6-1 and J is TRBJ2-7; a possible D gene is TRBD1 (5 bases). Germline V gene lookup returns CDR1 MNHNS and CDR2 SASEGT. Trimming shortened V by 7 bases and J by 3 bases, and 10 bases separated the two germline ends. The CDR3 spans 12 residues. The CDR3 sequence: CASIKDSYEQYF. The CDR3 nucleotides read TGTGCCAGCATAAAAGACAGCTACGAGCAGTACTTC.

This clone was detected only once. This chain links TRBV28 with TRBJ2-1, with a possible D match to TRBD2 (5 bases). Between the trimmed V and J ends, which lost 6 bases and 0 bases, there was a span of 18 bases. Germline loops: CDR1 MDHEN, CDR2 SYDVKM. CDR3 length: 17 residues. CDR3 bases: TGTGCCAGCAGACTGACTATACTATCAAGCTCCTACAATGAGCAGTTCTTC. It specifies CASRLTILSSSYNEQFF.

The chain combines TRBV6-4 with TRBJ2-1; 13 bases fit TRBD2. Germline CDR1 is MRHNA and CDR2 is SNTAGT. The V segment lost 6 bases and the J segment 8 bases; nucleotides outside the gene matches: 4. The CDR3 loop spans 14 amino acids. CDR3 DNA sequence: TGTGCCAGCAGGGGACTAGCGGGAAGGGATGAGCAGTTCTTC. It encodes CASRGLAGRDEQFF.

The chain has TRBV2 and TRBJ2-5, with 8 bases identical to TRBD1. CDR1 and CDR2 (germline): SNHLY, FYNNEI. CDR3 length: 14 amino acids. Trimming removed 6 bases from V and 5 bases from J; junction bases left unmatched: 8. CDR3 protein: CASRIGQGRETQYF. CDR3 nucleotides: TGTGCCAGCAGAATAGGACAGGGACGGGAGACCCAGTACTTC.

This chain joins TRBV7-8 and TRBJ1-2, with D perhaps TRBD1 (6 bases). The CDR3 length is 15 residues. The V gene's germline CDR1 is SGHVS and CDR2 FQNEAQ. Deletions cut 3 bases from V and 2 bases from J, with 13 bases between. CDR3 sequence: CASSLGGAVNYGYTF. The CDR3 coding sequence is TGTGCCAGCAGCTTGGGGGGGGCCGTGAACTATGGCTACACCTTC. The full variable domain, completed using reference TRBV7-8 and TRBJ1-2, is GAGVSQSPRYKVAKRGQDVALRCDPISGHVSLFWYQQALGQGPEFLTYFQNEAQLDKSGLPSDRFFAERPEGSVSTLKIQRTQQEDSAVYLCASSLGGAVNYGYTFGSGTRLTVV.

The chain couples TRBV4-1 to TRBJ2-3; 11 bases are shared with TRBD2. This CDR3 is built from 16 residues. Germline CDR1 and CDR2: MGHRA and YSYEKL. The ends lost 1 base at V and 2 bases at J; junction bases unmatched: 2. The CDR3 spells CASSQVGLAATDTQYF. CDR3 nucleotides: TGCGCCAGCAGCCAAGTGGGACTAGCGGCCACAGATACGCAGTATTTT.

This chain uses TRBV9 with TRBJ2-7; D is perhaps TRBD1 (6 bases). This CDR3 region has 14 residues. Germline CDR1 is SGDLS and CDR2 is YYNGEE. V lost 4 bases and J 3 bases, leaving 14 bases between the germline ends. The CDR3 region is CASSPPGHHYEQYF. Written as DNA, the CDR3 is TGTGCCAGCAGCCCCCCGGGACACCACTACGAGCAGTACTTC.